This entry features one T cell receptor beta chain sequence. The data originate from a study of blood T cell repertoires in COVID-19. Across the study: In each case, the material was cDNA or gDNA derived from T cells, B-cell-depleted T cells, or PBMCs.

V was clipped by 7 bases and J by 7 bases; unmatched bases: 12. Germline V gene lookup returns CDR1 MNHEY and CDR2 SMNVEV (reference sequence). The CDR3 contains 14 residues. Authors' analysis steps: Reference gene primers were amplified, and this amplification served to estimate nucleated cell counts. Generated by immunoSEQ multiplex PCR, the TCRdb table keeps only in-frame clones and is missing some. V and J calls and clone size come straight from that table; D and trimming were deduced from the DNA. Among about 230,000 clones listed, 84% were seen once. Material for sequencing was peripheral blood. The receptor was isolated from a woman of 80 years or more with active or convalescent COVID-19. V usage is TRBV27 and J usage is TRBJ1-2; 7 nucleotides line up with TRBD1. For the CDR3, the DNA is TGTGCCAGCAAAACTCTAGGACAGGCCCTTGGCTACACCTTC. Encoded protein: CASKTLGQALGYTF.